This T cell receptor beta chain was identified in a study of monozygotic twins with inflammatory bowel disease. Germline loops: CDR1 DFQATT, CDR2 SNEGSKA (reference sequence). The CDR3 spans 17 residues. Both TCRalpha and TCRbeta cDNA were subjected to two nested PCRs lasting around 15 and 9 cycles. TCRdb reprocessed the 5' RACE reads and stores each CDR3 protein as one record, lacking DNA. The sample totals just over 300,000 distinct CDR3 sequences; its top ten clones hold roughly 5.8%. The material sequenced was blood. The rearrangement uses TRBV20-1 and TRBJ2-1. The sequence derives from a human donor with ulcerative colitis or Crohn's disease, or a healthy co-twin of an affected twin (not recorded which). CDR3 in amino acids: CSARDPLAGSHYNEQFF.